This TCR beta chain was retrieved from a study of T cell repertoires in cytomegalovirus infection. For the study at large: It can be stated that public TCR beta signatures indicated CMV infection as well as a matching HLA type. Overall study findings and caveats: HLA-C-restricted CMV clonotypes gave the most frequent clonotype in two of eight donors. Cumulative frequency of public TCR beta families picked out carriers of CMV plus the relevant HLA.

One entry per CDR3 protein, called by TCRdb with MiXCR from the reads. The table has around 530,000 distinct CDR3 sequences, 26% seen once; the top ten hold approximately 13%. The CDR3 loop spans 15 amino acids. Looked up from germline, CDR1 is SGHAT and CDR2 is FQDESV (reference sequence). V dropped 10 bases and J dropped 8; count of bases not matched to a gene: 15. This clonotype was counted once. What it binds is not known. The sequence was obtained from a human donor in good health (CMV status not recorded). Some clones in this sample may be carry-over from other donors' samples. What was sequenced was PBMCs. This rearrangement joins TRBV11-1 to TRBJ2-1; TRBD1 matches at 9 bases. The CDR3 nucleotides are TGTGCCATCCGGGCCCCACAGGGGGCCGGGGATGAGCAGTTCTTC. Translation: CAIRAPQGAGDEQFF.